This T cell receptor (beta chain) was profiled in a study of T cell responses to AZD1222 COVID-19 vaccine. Study-wide results and caveats: Following two doses of AZD1222, Spike-specific TCR breadth and depth rose. At study baseline, merely six AZD1222 recipients were seropositive.

The CDR3 totals 13 residues. Germline CDR1 LNHDA, CDR2 SQIVND (reference sequence). V trimming: 3 bases; J trimming: 5 bases; junction bases outside the gene matches: 3. Of note for this clone: Its matching antigen is unknown. Other DNA sequences in the same sample also yield this CDR3.

Profiling relied on immunoSEQ multiplex PCR, and the TCRdb table lists in-frame clones only, not all of them. Of roughly 55,000 clones listed, roughly 87% are singletons. This material consisted of peripheral blood, taken on day 0 of AZD1222 vaccination. The chain uses TRBV19 and TRBJ2-5; TRBD2 aligns across 7 bases. The clonotype was recovered from an adult in good health. Here the CDR3 reads CASSIGRVETQYF. DNA of the CDR3: TGTGCCAGTAGTATTGGGAGGGTCGAGACCCAGTACTTC.